This T cell receptor beta chain is drawn from a study of T cells in localized non-small cell lung cancer. Study observations and caveats: In adjacent lung appeared a median 57 of the top 100 tumor clones. Maximal T cell clonality occurred in uninvolved adjacent lung, with tumor ranking below it. Increased T cell density in blood showed an association with longer overall survival. Heterogeneity is still possible, as just one tumor region was sequenced.

Sequencing was performed with immunoSEQ multiplex PCR; in TCRdb, only in-frame clones are kept and a portion is missing. The sample holds tens of thousands of clones; roughly four fifths are singletons and the top ten take about 8%. Concerning this clone itself: Its antigen remains unknown.

CDR1 and CDR2 (germline): SGHTA, FQGNSA. V shed 5 bases and J 9 bases; nucleotides not matched to a gene: 9. The CDR3 spans 15 residues. The material sequenced was PBMCs, taken before any cancer treatment. This clonotype was sampled from a man between 40 and 69 years old with stage II lung adenocarcinoma. The gene calls are TRBV7-2 and TRBJ2-7; 14 bases are shared with TRBD2. DNA of the CDR3: TGTGCCAGCAGCAGCCCGGGACTAGCGGGAGTACGGCAGTACTTC. As protein: CASSSPGLAGVRQYF.